Below are 3 T cell receptor beta chains sequenced from a single sample in a study of cytomegalovirus exposure and HLA in healthy donors. The PCR used 60 Vbeta and 13 Jbeta primers. The table came from immunoSEQ multiplex PCR; TCRdb's copy has only in-frame clones and leaves some out. The table lists over 200,000 clones, roughly 91% of them singletons. Sample: PBMCs. The source is a woman in her late teens or twenties in good health and CMV-seronegative.

This chain links TRBV11-2 with TRBJ2-5; TRBD2 is a possible D gene (5 bases). In germline, CDR1 is SGHAT, CDR2 FQNNGV. This CDR3 spans 17 amino acids. V was shortened by 1 base and J by 0 bases, with 15 bases between the two germline ends. CDR3 region: CASSLGRSRAYQETQYF. The CDR3 DNA is TGTGCCAGCAGCTTAGGGCGATCGCGGGCATACCAAGAGACCCAGTACTTC.

The chain uses TRBV7-9 and TRBJ1-2; a possible D gene is TRBD1 (5 bases). This CDR3 comprises 14 residues. Deletions cut 4 bases from V and 3 bases from J, with 12 bases between. Per the germline V gene, CDR1 is SEHNR and CDR2 is FQNEAQ (reference sequence). CDR3 DNA: TGTGCCAGCAGCTCTCCGGGGGTTGACTATGGCTACACCTTC. The encoded protein is CASSSPGVDYGYTF.

This clone was detected only once. The chain uses TRBV7-2 and TRBJ2-1, with D unclear. This CDR3 contains 13 residues. Looked up from germline, CDR1 is SGHTA and CDR2 is FQGNSA. V gave up 3 bases and J gave up 4 bases, with 7 bases separating them. The CDR3 region is CASSFTLYNEQFF. DNA of the CDR3: TGTGCCAGCAGCTTCACTTTATACAATGAGCAGTTCTTC.